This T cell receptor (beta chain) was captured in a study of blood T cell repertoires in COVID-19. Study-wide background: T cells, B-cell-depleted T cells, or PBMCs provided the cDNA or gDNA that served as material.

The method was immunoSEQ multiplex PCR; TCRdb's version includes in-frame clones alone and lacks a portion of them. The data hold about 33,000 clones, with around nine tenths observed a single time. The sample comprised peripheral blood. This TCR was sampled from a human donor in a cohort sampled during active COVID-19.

CDR3 in amino acids: CASSQDHCPGGNHQPQHF. The CDR3 bases are TGTGCCAGCAGCCAAGATCATTGTCCAGGGGGAAATCATCAGCCCCAGCATTTT. The chain has TRBV4-2 and TRBJ1-5; 7 nucleotides agree with TRBD1. The CDR3 length is 18 residues. The J segment lost 5 bases and the V segment lost 0 bases, leaving 13 bases of the junction unmatched. Looked up from germline, CDR1 is LGHNA and CDR2 is YNFKEQ.